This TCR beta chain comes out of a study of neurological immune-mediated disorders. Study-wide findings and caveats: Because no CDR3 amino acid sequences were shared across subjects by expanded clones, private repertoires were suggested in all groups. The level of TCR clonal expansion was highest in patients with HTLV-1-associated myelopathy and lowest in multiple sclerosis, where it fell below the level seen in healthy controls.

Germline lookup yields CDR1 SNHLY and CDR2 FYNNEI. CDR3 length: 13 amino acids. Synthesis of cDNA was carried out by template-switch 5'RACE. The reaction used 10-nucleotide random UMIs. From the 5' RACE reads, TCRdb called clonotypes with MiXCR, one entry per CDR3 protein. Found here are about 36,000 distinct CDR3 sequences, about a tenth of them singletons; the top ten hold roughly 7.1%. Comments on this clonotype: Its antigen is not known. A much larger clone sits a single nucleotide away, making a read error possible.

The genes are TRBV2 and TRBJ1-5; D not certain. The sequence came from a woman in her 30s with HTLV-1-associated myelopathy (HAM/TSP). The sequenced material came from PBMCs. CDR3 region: CASGWRRNQPHHF. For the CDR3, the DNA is TGTGCCAGCGGGTGGCGGCGCAATCAGCCCCATCATTTT.